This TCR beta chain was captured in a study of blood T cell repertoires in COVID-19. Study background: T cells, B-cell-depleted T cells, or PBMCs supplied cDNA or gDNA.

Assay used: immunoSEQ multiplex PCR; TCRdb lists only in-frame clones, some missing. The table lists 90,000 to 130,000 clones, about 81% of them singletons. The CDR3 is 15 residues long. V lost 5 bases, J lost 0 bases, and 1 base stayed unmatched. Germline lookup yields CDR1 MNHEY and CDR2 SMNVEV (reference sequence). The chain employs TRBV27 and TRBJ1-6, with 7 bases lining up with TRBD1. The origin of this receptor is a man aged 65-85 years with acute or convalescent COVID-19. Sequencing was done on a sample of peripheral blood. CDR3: CASSAGGSYNSPLHF. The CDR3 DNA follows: TGTGCCAGCAGTGCAGGGGGCTCCTATAATTCACCCCTCCACTTT.